This T cell receptor (beta chain) was identified in a study of identical twins. Findings and limits, study-wide: These conclusions were based on statistical analysis (cross-sectional, not following the same donors). Twins showed weaker excess sharing in their beta out-of-frame sequences.

Notes on this clonotype: The antigen is not known.

TCRdb analysed the 5' RACE reads with MiXCR anew, one entry per CDR3 protein. The table has about 700,000 distinct CDR3 sequences, around 6% seen once; the top ten hold about 1.8%. Germline CDR1 and CDR2: WNHNN and SYGVQD (reference sequence). CDR3 length: 14 amino acids. Unmatched junction bases numbered 2, after V lost 3 bases and J lost 2 bases. J is TRBJ2-3 and V is TRBV10-1, with 7 bases identical to TRBD2. The sequencing input was naive T cells sorted from blood. The source of this sequence is a man aged 18 to 29 in good health. The CDR3 loop reads CASSEAGNTDTQYF. The CDR3 region has the DNA TGCGCCAGCAGTGAAGCGGGAAACACAGATACGCAGTATTTT.